This T cell receptor beta chain originates from a study of T and B cells in COVID-19 patients. Trimming took 5 bases from V and 7 from J, leaving 3 bases between them. The CDR3 has 10 residues. Each TRB amplification used roughly 240-550 ng of genomic DNA from blood. Multiplex PCR with BIOMED2 TRB-A/B primer pools amplified TRB rearrangements. MiXCR was run by TCRdb on the multiplex PCR reads, yielding one entry per CDR3 protein. This table has tens of thousands of distinct CDR3 sequences, 30% to 35% appearing once. The rearrangement links TRBV12-3 or TRBV12-4 to TRBJ1-5; D gene ambiguous. The TCR originated in a human donor who had recovered from COVID-19. The sequencing input was blood. In DNA form, the CDR3 reads TGTGCCAGCAGTCCCCAGCCCCAGCATTTT. It yields the protein CASSPQPQHF.